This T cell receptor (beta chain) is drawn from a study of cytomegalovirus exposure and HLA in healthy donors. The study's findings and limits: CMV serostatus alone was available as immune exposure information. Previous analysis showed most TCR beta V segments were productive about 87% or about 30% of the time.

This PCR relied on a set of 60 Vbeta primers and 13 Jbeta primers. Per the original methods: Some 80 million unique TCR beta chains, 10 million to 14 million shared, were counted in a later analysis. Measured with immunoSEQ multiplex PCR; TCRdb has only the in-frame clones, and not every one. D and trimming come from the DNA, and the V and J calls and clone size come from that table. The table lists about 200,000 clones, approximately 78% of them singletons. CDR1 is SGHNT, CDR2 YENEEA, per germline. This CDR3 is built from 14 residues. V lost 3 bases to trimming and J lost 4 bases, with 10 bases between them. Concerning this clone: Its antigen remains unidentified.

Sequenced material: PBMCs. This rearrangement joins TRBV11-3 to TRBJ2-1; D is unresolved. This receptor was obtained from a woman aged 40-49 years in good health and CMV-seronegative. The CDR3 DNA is TGTGCCAGCAGCTTTTCGAGAATGTACAATGAGCAGTTCTTC. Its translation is CASSFSRMYNEQFF. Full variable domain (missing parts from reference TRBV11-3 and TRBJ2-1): EAGVVQSPRYKIIEKKQPVAFWCNPISGHNTLYWYLQNLGQGPELLIRYENEEAVDDSQLPKDRFSAERLKGVDSTLKIQPAELGDSAVYLCASSFSRMYNEQFFGPGTRLTVL.